This T cell receptor beta chain was documented in a study of control samples from healthy donors and cancer patients. This CDR3 has 15 residues. The V end lost 10 bases, the J end lost 1 base, and 21 bases lay between the germline ends. Germline V gives CDR1 SGHRS, CDR2 YFSETQ. TCRdb keeps only in-frame clones here, not all; method: immunoSEQ multiplex PCR. This table has some 140,000 clones, 70% to 90% appearing once. V is TRBV5-1 and J is TRBJ2-7, with D possibly being TRBD1 (5 bases). The receptor was derived from a woman younger than 45 in good health. Sequenced sample: blood. The CDR3 DNA reads as TGCGCCTCCCACTCCATAGACAGTGTATCCTACGAGCAGTACTTC. Protein product: CASHSIDSVSYEQYF.